These T cell receptor beta chains were read from a single sample in a study of blood T cell repertoires in COVID-19. Profiling relied on immunoSEQ multiplex PCR, and the TCRdb table lists in-frame clones only, not all of them. This table has 200,000 or so clones, 75% to 90% appearing once. The sequencing input was PBMCs or T cells enriched from blood (not recorded which). The source is a woman younger than 30 in a cohort exposed to, infected with or recovered from COVID-19 (not recorded which). The CDR3 runs from the conserved cysteine through the conserved F or W. The D gene is left open where the match is weak.

J | D | V | DNA | CDR3
TRBJ1-1 | NA | TRBV4-2 | TGTGCCAGCAGCCAAGTACGGGGGGACGCTGAAGCTTTCTTT | CASSQVRGDAEAFF
TRBJ2-3 | NA | TRBV7-3 | TGTGCCAGCAGCTTAAGAGGAGGGTTAGCCACAGATACGCAGTATTTT | CASSLRGGLATDTQYF
TRBJ2-5 | TRBD1 | TRBV6-5 | TGTGCCAGCACCCCCGGGACAGTTTCACAAGAGACCCAGTACTTC | CASTPGTVSQETQYF
TRBJ1-2 | TRBD1 | TRBV6-1 | TGTGCCAGCAGTGAATGGACAGGGCCTAACTATGGCTACACCTTC | CASSEWTGPNYGYTF
TRBJ1-1 | TRBD1 | TRBV11-3 | TGTGCCAGCAGCCCCCGACAGGGTAGCGGTGAAGCTTTCTTT | CASSPRQGSGEAFF
TRBJ2-7 | TRBD1 | TRBV18 | TGTGCCAGCTCATTGGGGACAGGGTACGACGAGCAGTACTTC | CASSLGTGYDEQYF
TRBJ1-5 | TRBD1 | TRBV2 | TGTGCCAGCAGAGAGACAGGGCCCCAGCCCCAGCATTTT | CASRETGPQPQHF
TRBJ2-7 | NA | TRBV11-2 | TGTGCCAGCAGCCAGACAGTTCAGTACGAGCAGTACTTC | CASSQTVQYEQYF
TRBJ2-3 | NA | TRBV2 | TGTGCCAGCAGAAATCGGGGTTCAGCTACGCAGTATTTT | CASRNRGSATQYF
TRBJ2-7 | TRBD1 | TRBV5-1 | TGCGCCAGCAGCTTGCCGGGACAGGTCTCCTACGAGCAGTACTTC | CASSLPGQVSYEQYF
TRBJ1-1 | TRBD1 | TRBV28 | TGTGCCAGCAGGCTTAACAGGGGGCCCGTAGAAGGTGAAGCTTTCTTT | CASRLNRGPVEGEAFF